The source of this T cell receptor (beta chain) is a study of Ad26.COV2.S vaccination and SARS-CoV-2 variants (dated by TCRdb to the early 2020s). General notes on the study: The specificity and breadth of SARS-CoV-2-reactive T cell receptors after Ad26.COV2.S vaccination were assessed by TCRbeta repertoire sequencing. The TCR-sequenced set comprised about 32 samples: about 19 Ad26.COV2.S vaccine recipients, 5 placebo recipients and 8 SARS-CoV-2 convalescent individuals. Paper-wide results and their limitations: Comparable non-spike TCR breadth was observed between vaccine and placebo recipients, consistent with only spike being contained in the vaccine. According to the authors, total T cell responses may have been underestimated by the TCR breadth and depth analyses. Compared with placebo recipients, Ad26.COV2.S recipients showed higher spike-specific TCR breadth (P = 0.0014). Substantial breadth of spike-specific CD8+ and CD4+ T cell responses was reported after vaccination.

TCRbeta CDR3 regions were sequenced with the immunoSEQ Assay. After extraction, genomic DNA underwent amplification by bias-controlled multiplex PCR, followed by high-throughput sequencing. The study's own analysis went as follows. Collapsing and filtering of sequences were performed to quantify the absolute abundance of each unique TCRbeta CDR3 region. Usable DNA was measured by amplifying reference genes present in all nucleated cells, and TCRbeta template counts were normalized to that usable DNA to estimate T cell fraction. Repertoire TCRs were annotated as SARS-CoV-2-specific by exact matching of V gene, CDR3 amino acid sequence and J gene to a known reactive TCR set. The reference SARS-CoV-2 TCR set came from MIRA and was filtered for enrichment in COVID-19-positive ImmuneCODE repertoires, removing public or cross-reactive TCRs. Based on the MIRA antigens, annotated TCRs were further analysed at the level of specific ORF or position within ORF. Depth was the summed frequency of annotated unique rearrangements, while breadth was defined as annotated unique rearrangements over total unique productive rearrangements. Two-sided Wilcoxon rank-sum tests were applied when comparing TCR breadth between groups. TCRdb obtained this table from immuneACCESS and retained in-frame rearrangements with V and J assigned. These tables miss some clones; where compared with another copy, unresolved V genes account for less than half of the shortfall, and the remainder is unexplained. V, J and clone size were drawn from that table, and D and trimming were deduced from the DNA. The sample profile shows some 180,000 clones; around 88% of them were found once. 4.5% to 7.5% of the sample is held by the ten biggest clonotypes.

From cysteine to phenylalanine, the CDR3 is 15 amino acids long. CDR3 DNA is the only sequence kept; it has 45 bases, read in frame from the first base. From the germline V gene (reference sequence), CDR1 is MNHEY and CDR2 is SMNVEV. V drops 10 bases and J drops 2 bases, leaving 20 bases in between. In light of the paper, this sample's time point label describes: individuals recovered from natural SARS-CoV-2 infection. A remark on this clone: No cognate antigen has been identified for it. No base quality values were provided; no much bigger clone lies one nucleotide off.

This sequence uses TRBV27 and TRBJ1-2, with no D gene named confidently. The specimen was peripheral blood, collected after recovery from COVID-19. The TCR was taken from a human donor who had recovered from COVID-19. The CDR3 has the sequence CATKSLGIMNYGYTF. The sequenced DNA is TGTGCCACCAAAAGTCTAGGGATAATGAACTATGGCTACACCTTC.